These 3 T cell receptor beta chains came from one sample sequenced in a study of cytomegalovirus exposure and HLA in healthy donors. Assay: immunoSEQ multiplex PCR; the TCRdb copy retains only in-frame clones and omits some. The sample has about 120,000 clones; around nine tenths are singletons. The material sequenced was PBMCs. Receptors were obtained from a woman aged 18-29 years in good health and CMV-seronegative.

This rearrangement joins TRBV13 to TRBJ1-1; D uncertain. Germline V lookup: CDR1 PRHDT, CDR2 FYEKMQ (reference sequence). This CDR3 region has 15 residues. V was trimmed by 0 bases and J by 4 bases, leaving 12 bases between them. DNA for the CDR3: TGTGCCAGCAGCTTAGGCCTTCGGGGATCCACTGAAGCTTTCTTT. It specifies CASSLGLRGSTEAFF.

CDR3 residues: CASSQGLNEKLFF. CDR3 in DNA: TGTGCCAGCAGCCAAGGGCTTAATGAAAAACTGTTTTTT. The chain combines TRBV14 with TRBJ1-4, with D unclear. Germline V gene sequence: CDR1 SGHDN, CDR2 FVKESK. This CDR3 has 13 residues. V was cut by 1 base and J by 4 bases, with 4 bases left in between.

This clone was seen once. The gene calls are TRBV13 and TRBJ2-3, with D tentatively TRBD2 (5 bases). The CDR3 has 15 residues. Germline lookup yields CDR1 PRHDT and CDR2 FYEKMQ (reference sequence). V lost 3 bases and J lost 2, with 12 bases in between. Written as DNA, the CDR3 is TGTGCCAGCAGCTTCGGGGTTTTGGTCACAGATACGCAGTATTTT. Its protein is CASSFGVLVTDTQYF.